These T cell receptor beta chains were read from a single sample in a study of response to subunit inactivated influenza vaccine. Each CDR3 protein gets one entry after TCRdb re-called the RT-PCR reads with MiXCR. The data contain about 480,000 distinct CDR3 sequences, roughly 25% of them singletons. Sequencing used CD4+ T cells sorted from PBMCs, obtained approximately 5 days after vaccination. These receptors were taken from a man aged 45-65 years who received an inactivated influenza vaccine. Both conserved end residues are part of each CDR3. A D gene is named only where the DNA matches it firmly. Rows give clone size only sometimes, using once, few, many, or a class for an expanded clone.

CASSTGTGGLLGEAFF,TGTGCCAGCAGTACCGGGACAGGGGGCCTCCTCGGTGAAGCTTTCTTT,TRBJ1-1,NA,TRBV6-2/TRBV6-3,TRBD1
CASSRRTETPLHF,TGTGCCAGCAGCCGAAGGACGGAGACACCCCTCCACTTT,TRBJ1-6,few,TRBV7-9,NA
CASSPTPGKNIQYF,TGTGCCAGCTCACCAACCCCGGGAAAAAACATTCAGTACTTC,TRBJ2-4,NA,TRBV18,NA
CASSPPTSGSGNIQYF,TGTGCCAGCAGTCCCCCGACTAGCGGGAGCGGAAACATTCAGTACTTC,TRBJ2-4,NA,TRBV6-2/TRBV6-3,TRBD2
CASSLQGVRYF,TGTGCCAGCTCACTGCAGGGGGTGAGGTACTTC,TRBJ2-7,NA,TRBV18,TRBD1
CASSQTSDNEQFF,TGTGCCAGCAGCCAGACTAGCGACAATGAGCAGTTCTTC,TRBJ2-1,few,TRBV7-3,TRBD2
CASSVAGNTEAFF,TGTGCCAGCAGCGTAGCAGGGAACACTGAAGCTTTCTTT,TRBJ1-1,NA,TRBV9,NA
CSALHRDNYGYTF,TGCAGCGCCCTCCACAGGGATAACTATGGCTACACCTTC,TRBJ1-2,NA,TRBV29-1,NA
CASSLDRAYEQYF,TGCGCCAGCAGCTTGGACAGGGCCTACGAGCAGTACTTC,TRBJ2-7,many,TRBV7-2,TRBD1
CSALPGQGYEQYF,TGCAGCGCCCTCCCGGGACAGGGCTACGAGCAGTACTTC,TRBJ2-7,few,TRBV29-1,TRBD1
CASSTTSGGSYEQYF,TGTGCCAGCAGCACTACTAGCGGGGGCTCCTACGAGCAGTACTTC,TRBJ2-7,NA,TRBV6-1,TRBD2
CASSLGRTGVRDTQYF,TGTGCCAGCAGTTTAGGCCGGACAGGTGTGAGGGATACGCAGTATTTT,TRBJ2-3,NA,TRBV12-3/TRBV12-4,TRBD1
CASSLDSLWGSYTF,TGTGCCAGCAGCCTGGACAGCCTATGGGGAAGCTACACCTTC,TRBJ1-2,NA,TRBV7-9,NA
CASSVDPGGSSPLHF,TGTGCCAGCAGCGTAGATCCAGGGGGTAGTTCACCCCTCCACTTT,TRBJ1-6,few,TRBV9,TRBD1
CASSLAVSVTQYF,TGTGCCAGCAGCTTAGCAGTGTCGGTGACCCAGTACTTC,TRBJ2-5,NA,TRBV7-9,NA
CASSSQTNGYEQYF,TGCGCCAGCAGCTCGCAGACTAACGGCTACGAGCAGTACTTC,TRBJ2-7,NA,TRBV5-1,NA
CASSFEGAKEQYF,TGCGCCAGCAGCTTCGAGGGGGCGAAAGAGCAGTACTTC,TRBJ2-7,NA,TRBV5-1,TRBD1
CASSPAGNYGYTF,TGCGCCAGCAGCCCTGCTGGAAACTATGGCTACACCTTC,TRBJ1-2,few,TRBV5-1,NA
CSARDHGQGSYNEQFF,TGCAGTGCTAGAGATCACGGACAGGGGTCCTACAATGAGCAGTTCTTC,TRBJ2-1,few,TRBV20-1,TRBD1
CASSPQTGNGGELFF,TGCGCCAGCAGCCCCCAGACAGGGAACGGCGGGGAGCTGTTTTTT,TRBJ2-2,NA,TRBV5-1,TRBD1
CSAPVNPGNEQFF,TGCAGTGCTCCTGTTAATCCGGGCAATGAGCAGTTCTTC,TRBJ2-1,NA,TRBV20-1,NA
CSTLGGRAVNEQFF,TGCAGTACCTTGGGCGGGAGGGCCGTCAATGAGCAGTTCTTC,TRBJ2-1,NA,TRBV20-1,TRBD2
CASSSPRLVGTQYF,TGTGCCAGCAGCTCCCCGCGTCTCGTCGGGACCCAGTACTTC,TRBJ2-5,NA,TRBV11-2,NA
CASKDRLRANVLTF,TGTGCCAGCAAGGACAGGTTAAGAGCCAACGTCCTGACTTTC,TRBJ2-6,NA,TRBV12-3/TRBV12-4,TRBD1
CASSKTNSYRYGYTF,TGTGCCAGCAGTAAAACTAACAGTTACAGATATGGCTACACCTTC,TRBJ1-2,few,TRBV12-3/TRBV12-4,NA
CASSAPSPYNEQFF,TGTGCCAGCAGCGCCCCATCCCCCTACAATGAGCAGTTCTTC,TRBJ2-1,NA,TRBV11-2,NA
CASSKSDRGEGNTEAFF,TGTGCCAGCAGCAAATCCGACAGGGGAGAGGGGAACACTGAAGCTTTCTTT,TRBJ1-1,NA,TRBV21-1,NA
CASIINLSGADEQYF,TGTGCCAGCATCATTAATCTATCGGGGGCGGACGAGCAGTACTTC,TRBJ2-7,NA,TRBV5-5,NA
CASNPAGGLDSPLHF,TGTGCCAGCAACCCCGCGGGGGGGTTGGATTCACCCCTCCACTTT,TRBJ1-6,NA,TRBV7-2,NA
CASSQGWDGYTF,TGTGCCAGCAGCCAAGGTTGGGACGGCTACACCTTC,TRBJ1-2,once,TRBV14,NA
CASRRYYEQYF,TGTGCCAGCAGACGGTACTACGAGCAGTACTTC,TRBJ2-7,few,TRBV6-5,NA
CASGPGRPGRQFF,TGTGCCAGCGGACCAGGGAGGCCTGGAAGGCAGTTCTTC,TRBJ2-1,NA,TRBV3-1,NA
CASSFSPPKDSDTQYF,TGTGCCAGCAGCTTTTCGCCACCCAAGGACTCAGATACGCAGTATTTT,TRBJ2-3,few,TRBV7-6,NA
CSANGGQGYNEQFF,TGCAGTGCAAACGGGGGACAGGGATACAATGAGCAGTTCTTC,TRBJ2-1,NA,TRBV29-1,TRBD1
CASSPGVRNSPLHF,TGTGCCAGCAGTCCGGGGGTTAGAAATTCACCCCTCCACTTT,TRBJ1-6,NA,TRBV7-8,NA
CASRGTGISYEQYF,TGTGCCAGCAGAGGGACAGGGATATCCTACGAGCAGTACTTC,TRBJ2-7,few,TRBV6-2/TRBV6-3,TRBD1
CASSQFGGETQYF,TGTGCCAGCAGCCAATTCGGTGGAGAGACCCAGTACTTC,TRBJ2-5,few,TRBV3-1,NA
CASSQRSDRGEKLFF,TGTGCCAGCAGTCAAAGGAGTGACAGGGGTGAAAAACTGTTTTTT,TRBJ1-4,NA,TRBV21-1,NA
CASSHPGLAGTSEQFF,TGCGCCAGCAGCCATCCGGGACTAGCGGGAACCAGTGAGCAGTTCTTC,TRBJ2-1,NA,TRBV4-1,TRBD2